The 2 T cell receptor beta chains given below trace back to one sample, sequenced in a study of CD8+ T cells in alopecia areata. Extraction and reverse transcription of RNA yielded cDNA as the sequencing template. Assay used: immunoSEQ multiplex PCR; TCRdb lists only in-frame clones, some missing. The table records 150,000 or so clones, approximately 87% of them present only once. The source was CD8+ T cells sorted from blood, collected at week 0. The receptors were gathered from a human donor with alopecia areata.

Worth noting for this clone: A read error may produce the germline difference seen at one junction end. This same CDR3 is encoded by further DNA sequences in the sample. The V gene is TRBV30, the J gene TRBJ1-1, with no clear D. The germline V gene has CDR1 GTSNPN and CDR2 SVGIG (reference sequence). The CDR3 runs to 14 residues. CDR3 DNA: TGCGCCTGGAGTGTACTTCCCGGTTTCACTGAAGCTTTCTTT. It is translated as CAWSVLPGFTEAFF.

The chain couples TRBV29-1 to TRBJ2-5; D possibly uses TRBD1 or TRBD2 (6 bases each). The CDR3 totals 14 residues. Trimming removed 7 bases from V and 4 bases from J, with 19 bases in between. The germline V gene encodes CDR1 SQVTM and CDR2 ANQGSEA. In DNA form, the CDR3 reads TGCAGCGCCGCCGGGATTAAGGGGGGAGAGACCCAGTACTTC. Translated, it gives CSAAGIKGGETQYF.